This T cell receptor (beta chain) was found in a study of cytomegalovirus exposure and HLA in healthy donors. Points from the study as a whole: Productive status was seen about 90% or about 30% of the time for most TCR beta V segments in an earlier analysis. Analyses of presence/absence relied on an assumption of roughly uniform sequencing depth across donors.

The study ran its PCR with 60 Vbeta and 13 Jbeta primers. Measured with immunoSEQ multiplex PCR; TCRdb has only the in-frame clones, and not every one. The data contain over 150,000 clones, approximately 80% of them seen just once; the ten biggest clones take up about 4.4%. As regards this clone: What it recognizes is unknown.

Between the trimmed V and J ends, which lost 1 base and 0 bases, there was a span of 13 bases. This CDR3 is built from 17 residues. Germline loops: CDR1 SGHRS, CDR2 YFSETQ. Sequencing input: PBMCs. The receptor was derived from a man in his forties in good health and CMV-seronegative. This chain uses TRBV5-1 with TRBJ1-4; no clear D. The CDR3 sequence: CASSLPPESATNEKLFF. As DNA, the CDR3 is TGCGCCAGCAGCTTGCCTCCAGAATCTGCAACTAATGAAAAACTGTTTTTT.